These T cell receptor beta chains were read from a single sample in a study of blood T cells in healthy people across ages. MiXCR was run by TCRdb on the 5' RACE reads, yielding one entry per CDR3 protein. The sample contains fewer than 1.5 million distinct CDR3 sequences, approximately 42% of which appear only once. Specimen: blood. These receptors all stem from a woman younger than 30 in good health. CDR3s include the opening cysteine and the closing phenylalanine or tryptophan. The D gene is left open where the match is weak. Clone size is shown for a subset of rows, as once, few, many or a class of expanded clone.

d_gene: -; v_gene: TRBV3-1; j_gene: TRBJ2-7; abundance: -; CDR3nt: TGTGCCAGCAGCCAAGATGGCGCAGCCTACAATGAGCAGTACTTC; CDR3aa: CASSQDGAAYNEQYF
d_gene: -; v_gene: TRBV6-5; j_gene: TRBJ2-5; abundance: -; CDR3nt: TGTGCCAGCAAGGAGGGGTCACAGACCCAGTACTTC; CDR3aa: CASKEGSQTQYF
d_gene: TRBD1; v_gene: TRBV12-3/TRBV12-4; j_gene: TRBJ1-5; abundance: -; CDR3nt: TGTGCCAGCAGATCCGGGACAGACAATCAGCCCCAGCATTTT; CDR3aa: CASRSGTDNQPQHF
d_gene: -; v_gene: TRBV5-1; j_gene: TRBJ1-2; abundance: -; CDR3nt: TGCGCCAGCAAGGAGGCCTCTAAGGATGGCTACACCTTC; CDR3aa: CASKEASKDGYTF
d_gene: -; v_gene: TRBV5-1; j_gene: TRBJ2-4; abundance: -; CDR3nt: TGCGCCAGCAGCTTTCTTGCGGATGGCATTCAGTACTTC; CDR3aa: CASSFLADGIQYF
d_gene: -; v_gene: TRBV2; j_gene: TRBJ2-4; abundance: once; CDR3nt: TGTGCCAGCAGTGACAGTCTAGCCAAAAACATTCAGTACTTC; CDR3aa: CASSDSLAKNIQYF
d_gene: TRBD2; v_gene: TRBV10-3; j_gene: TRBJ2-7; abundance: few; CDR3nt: TGTGCCATCAGTGGGGTGACTAGCGGGGTCTACGAGCAGTACTTC; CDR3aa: CAISGVTSGVYEQYF
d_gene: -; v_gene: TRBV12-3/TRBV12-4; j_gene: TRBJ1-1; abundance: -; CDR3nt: TGTGCCAGCAGTCCAACCGACGGAGTGAACACTGAAGCTTTCTTT; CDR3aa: CASSPTDGVNTEAFF
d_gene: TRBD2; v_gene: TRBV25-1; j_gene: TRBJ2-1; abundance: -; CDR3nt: TGTGCCAGCAGAGTAGCGGGAGGGGCCCCATTTACTTACAATGAGCAGTTCTTC; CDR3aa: CASRVAGGAPFTYNEQFF
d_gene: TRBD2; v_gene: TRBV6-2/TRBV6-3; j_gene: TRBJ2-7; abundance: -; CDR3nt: TGTGCCAGCAGCGGTAGCGGGAGAAACGAGCAGTACTTC; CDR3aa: CASSGSGRNEQYF
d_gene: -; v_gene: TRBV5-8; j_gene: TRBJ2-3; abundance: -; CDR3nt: TGTGCCAGCAGGGACTCCTACACAGATACGCAGTATTTT; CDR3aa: CASRDSYTDTQYF
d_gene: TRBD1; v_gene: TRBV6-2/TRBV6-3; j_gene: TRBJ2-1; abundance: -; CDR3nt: TGTGCCAGCAGTCTCGGGACAGGGATATACAATGAGCAGTTCTTC; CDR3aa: CASSLGTGIYNEQFF
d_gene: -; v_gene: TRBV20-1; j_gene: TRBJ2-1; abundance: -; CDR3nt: TGCAGTGCTAGACCGCCAACGGGCAGGGCCTACGAGCAGTTCTTC; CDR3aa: CSARPPTGRAYEQFF
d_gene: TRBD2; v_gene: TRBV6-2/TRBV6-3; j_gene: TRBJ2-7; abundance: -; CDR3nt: TGTGCCAGCAGTGCCCAGCGGGAACCTCCCTACGAGCAGTACTTC; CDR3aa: CASSAQREPPYEQYF
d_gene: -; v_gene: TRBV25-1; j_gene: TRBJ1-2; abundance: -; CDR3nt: TGTGCCAGCATTAGGTACAAAAGTGGCCACACCTTC; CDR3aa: CASIRYKSGHTF
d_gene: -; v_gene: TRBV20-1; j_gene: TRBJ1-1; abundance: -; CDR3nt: TGCAGTGCTAGAGATCTAGGTCAGGGGAACACTGAAGCTTTCTTT; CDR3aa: CSARDLGQGNTEAFF